The TCR beta chain under discussion was sequenced for a study of cytomegalovirus exposure and HLA in healthy donors. Study outcomes and limitations: Indistinguishability led to the exclusion of some V segments, TRBV6-2 and TRBV6-3 included.

The PCR had 60 Vbeta and 13 Jbeta primers. The repertoire was sequenced with immunoSEQ multiplex PCR; TCRdb's copy has only in-frame clones and lacks some. Of 140,000 to 150,000 clones in the sample, roughly 9.7% were seen once. Germline trimming cut 1 base from V and 6 bases from J; bases unmatched to any gene: 3. This CDR3 contains 14 residues. Germline CDR1 reads SGHRS; CDR2 reads YFSETQ. With respect to this clone: The antigen remains undetermined.

The sequencing sample was made of PBMCs. The rearrangement joins TRBV5-1 to TRBJ2-1; TRBD2 agrees at 8 bases. The sequence was obtained from a man aged 45 to 65 in good health and CMV-seronegative. The CDR3 protein is CASSLTSGRNEQFF. CDR3 nucleotides: TGCGCCAGCAGCTTGACTAGCGGCCGCAATGAGCAGTTCTTC.